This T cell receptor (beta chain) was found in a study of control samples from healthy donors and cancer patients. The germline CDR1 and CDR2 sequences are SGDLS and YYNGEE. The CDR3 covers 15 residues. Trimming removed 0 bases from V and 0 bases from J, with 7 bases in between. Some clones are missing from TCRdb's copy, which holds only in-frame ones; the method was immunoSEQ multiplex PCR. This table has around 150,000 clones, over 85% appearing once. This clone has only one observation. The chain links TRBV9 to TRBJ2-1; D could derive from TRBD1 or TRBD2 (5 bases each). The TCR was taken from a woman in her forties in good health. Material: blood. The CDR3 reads CASSVAGTSYNEQFF. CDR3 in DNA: TGTGCCAGCAGCGTAGCCGGGACCTCCTACAATGAGCAGTTCTTC.